This TCR beta chain was found in a study of cytomegalovirus exposure and HLA in healthy donors. Study observations and caveats: In vitro testing confirmed three CMV-associated chains as specific for CMV antigens.

Samples came from healthy bone marrow donors. In its sample, this clone was seen a few times. Antigen specificity is unknown. This PCR relied on a set of 60 Vbeta primers and 13 Jbeta primers. TCRdb's copy holds only in-frame clones and misses some; the assay was immunoSEQ multiplex PCR. Found here are under 200,000 clones, roughly 13% of them singletons; the top ten hold about 7.8%. The TCR originated in a man aged 45-65 years in good health and CMV-seropositive. Sequenced input: PBMCs.

CDR3 coding DNA: TGTGCCAGCAGTTCTATCCGGGACAAAGGAGAGACCCAGTACTTC. The encoded protein is CASSSIRDKGETQYF. The V and J genes are TRBV6-6 and TRBJ2-5, with D possibly being TRBD1 (6 bases). The CDR3 totals 15 residues. CDR1 MNHNY and CDR2 SVGAGI come from the germline V gene (reference sequence). V gave up 4 bases and J gave up 4 bases, with 16 bases separating them.